This passage covers 22 T cell receptor beta chains from one sample sequenced in a study of blood T cell repertoires in COVID-19. The repertoire was sequenced with immunoSEQ multiplex PCR; TCRdb's copy has only in-frame clones and lacks some. The sample has 80,000 to 95,000 clones; about 85% are singletons. Sequencing was carried out using peripheral blood. The receptor set was obtained from a human donor in a cohort sampled during active COVID-19.

The chain links TRBV6-5 to TRBJ1-2; unclear D gene. The CDR3 is 13 residues long. Germline V lookup: CDR1 MNHEY, CDR2 SVGAGI. Trimming removed 9 bases from V and 6 bases from J, with 17 bases in between. The CDR3 sequence is CASGTHSRDGYTF. The CDR3 nucleotides are TGTGCCAGTGGTACCCACTCCCGGGATGGCTACACCTTC.

This chain connects TRBV5-5 to TRBJ1-5; 10 bases are a match to TRBD1. The CDR3 contains 19 residues. Germline V gene data show CDR1 as SGHKS and CDR2 as YYEKEE (reference sequence). V lost 4 bases and J lost 3; bases outside the gene matches: 16. Here the CDR3 reads CASSHITSRDRGFNQPQHF. CDR3 DNA sequence: TGTGCCAGCAGCCACATTACTTCCCGGGACAGGGGTTTCAATCAGCCCCAGCATTTT.

The sample holds a few counts of this clone. The chain has TRBV5-4 and TRBJ2-7; TRBD2 agrees at 13 bases. Germline-derived CDR1 and CDR2 are SGHNT and YYREEE (reference sequence). The V segment lost 4 bases and the J segment 2 bases; nucleotides outside the gene matches: 6. The CDR3 is 16 residues long. The CDR3 DNA reads as TGTGCCAGCAGCCCGGGGGGACTAGCGGGGACCTACGAGCAGTACTTC. This encodes CASSPGGLAGTYEQYF.

The chain employs TRBV5-4 and TRBJ2-3, with TRBD2 as a possible D gene (6 bases). This CDR3 is 17 amino acids long. The ends were cut back, 1 base at V and 1 base at J, with 16 bases in the middle. Looked up from germline, CDR1 is SGHNT and CDR2 is YYREEE (reference sequence). CDR3: CASSLQSGGPRTDTQYF. For the CDR3, the DNA is TGTGCCAGCAGCTTGCAGTCCGGGGGACCTCGCACAGATACGCAGTATTTT.

The chain is built from TRBV6-5 and TRBJ2-7; 11 bases are a match to TRBD2. Losses at the gene ends were 7 bases for V and 4 bases for J; bases not matched to a gene: 3. Germline CDR1 is MNHEY and CDR2 is SVGAGI. The CDR3 loop spans 13 amino acids. The CDR3 DNA is TGTGCCAGCAAAACTAGCGGGAGTTACGAGCAGTACTTC. This codes for CASKTSGSYEQYF.

The rearrangement joins TRBV7-2 to TRBJ2-3, with 7 bases fitting TRBD1. Germline V gene data show CDR1 as SGHTA and CDR2 as FQGNSA. The CDR3 covers 14 residues. V was pared by 5 bases and J by 5 bases, with 7 bases of the junction left unmatched. The CDR3 bases are TGTGCCAGCAGCCAAAGACAGGGTCAAGATACGCAGTATTTT. It codes for CASSQRQGQDTQYF.

This chain uses TRBV2 with TRBJ1-4, with 7 bases identical to TRBD1. Germline V CDR1 and CDR2: SNHLY, FYNNEI. CDR3 length equals 14 residues. J was trimmed by 11 bases and V by 1 base; bases with no gene match: 7. CDR3 protein: CASSEGTGGDKLFF. The CDR3 nucleotides are TGTGCCAGCAGTGAAGGGACAGGAGGGGACAAACTGTTTTTT.

This clone was detected a few times. This rearrangement joins TRBV4-2 to TRBJ1-2; D gene uncertain. This CDR3 is 16 amino acids long. Germline V CDR1 and CDR2: LGHNA, YNFKEQ. The V and J ends lost 4 bases and 2 bases respectively, with 17 bases between them. DNA of the CDR3: TGTGCCAGCAGCCCGTTCTTCGGTACAGAGAACTATGGCTACACCTTC. As protein: CASSPFFGTENYGYTF.

This chain connects TRBV6-1 to TRBJ1-4; D remains unclear. CDR3 length: 19 residues. V dropped 3 bases and J dropped 0 bases, with 20 bases sitting between them. Germline CDR1 MNHNS, CDR2 SASEGT. CDR3 protein: CASSDRDTGSGTTNEKLFF. In DNA, the CDR3 is TGTGCCAGCAGTGACAGAGATACGGGGAGTGGAACAACTAATGAAAAACTGTTTTTT.

This rearrangement joins TRBV7-3 to TRBJ2-2; D is possibly TRBD2 (6 bases). The CDR3 extends over 17 amino acids. Germline loops: CDR1 SGHTA, CDR2 FQGTGA. V lost 1 base to trimming and J lost 4 bases, with 16 bases between them. This CDR3 reads CASSLMAASVSTGELFF. Written as DNA, the CDR3 is TGTGCCAGCAGCTTAATGGCTGCTAGCGTGTCCACCGGGGAGCTGTTTTTT.

The rearrangement joins TRBV5-6 to TRBJ2-7; D ambiguous. CDR1 and CDR2 from the germline V gene are SGHDT and YYEEEE. The CDR3 runs to 12 residues. The V gene lost 2 bases and the J gene lost 3 bases, with 6 bases spanning the gap. The CDR3 reads CASSFPGYEQYF. The CDR3 nucleotides are TGTGCCAGCAGCTTCCCGGGCTACGAGCAGTACTTC.

The chain has TRBV7-3 and TRBJ1-1, with D maybe TRBD1 (5 bases). Trimming took off 5 bases at V and 4 bases at J, with 11 bases between the two ends. CDR3 length: 13 residues. Germline CDR1 and CDR2: SGHTA and FQGTGA. The CDR3 sequence: CASSVAGSTEAFF. The DNA for the CDR3 is TGTGCCAGCAGCGTTGCAGGGTCCACTGAAGCTTTCTTT.

The chain carries TRBV5-1 and TRBJ2-1; 9 bases line up with TRBD1. The CDR3 is made up of 15 amino acids. In germline, CDR1 is SGHRS, CDR2 YFSETQ. V trimming: 3 bases; J trimming: 4 bases; junction bases outside the gene matches: 5. As DNA, the CDR3 is TGCGCCAGCAGCTCCGGGACAGGGTCTTACAATGAGCAGTTCTTC. This encodes CASSSGTGSYNEQFF.

The rearrangement joins TRBV18 to TRBJ2-7, with D tentatively TRBD1 (6 bases). Trimming pared 4 bases from V and 4 bases from J, leaving 11 bases between. The CDR3 length is 13 residues. Germline V gene data show CDR1 as KGHSH and CDR2 as LQKENI. In DNA, the CDR3 is TGTGCCAGCTCACGGACAGAACTTTACGAGCAGTACTTC. It codes for CASSRTELYEQYF.

The chain employs TRBV18 and TRBJ2-7; the match to TRBD2 covers 8 bases. The CDR3 is 13 amino acids. V lost 6 bases, J lost 4 bases, and 5 bases stayed unmatched. Germline V gene lookup returns CDR1 KGHSH and CDR2 LQKENI. In DNA form, the CDR3 reads TGTGCCAGCTCCCTGGGGACTAGTTACGAGCAGTACTTC. Encoded protein: CASSLGTSYEQYF.

This chain links TRBV14 with TRBJ1-3; 9 nucleotides match TRBD1. CDR3 length equals 16 residues. Looked up from germline, CDR1 is SGHDN and CDR2 is FVKESK. Trimming cost V 3 bases and J 0 bases; bases outside gene matches: 3. CDR3 region: CASSQGQGYSGNTIYF. Written as DNA, the CDR3 is TGTGCCAGCAGCCAGGGACAGGGATACTCTGGAAACACCATATATTTT.

The gene calls are TRBV18 and TRBJ2-1; 9 bases fit TRBD1. This CDR3 spans 15 amino acids. J was trimmed by 5 bases and V by 6 bases; bases with no gene match: 8. Germline V CDR1 and CDR2: KGHSH, LQKENI. CDR3 DNA sequence: TGTGCCAGCTCGCCCCGGACAGGGGAGGACAATGAGCAGTTCTTC. Its protein is CASSPRTGEDNEQFF.

The chain links TRBV6-1 to TRBJ2-2; possible D gene TRBD1, 5 bases. The CDR3 covers 21 residues. With 1 base removed from V and 1 base from J, the gap between germline ends came to 25 bases. In germline, CDR1 is MNHNS, CDR2 SASEGT. The CDR3 DNA sequence: TGTGCCAGCAGTGAAGACAGTCAGGACAATCCCTTATGGAAGAACACCGGGGAGCTGTTTTTT. Translating gives CASSEDSQDNPLWKNTGELFF.

The rearrangement links TRBV27 to TRBJ2-3; the match to TRBD2 covers 13 bases. The ends lost 5 bases at V and 6 bases at J; junction bases unmatched: 17. CDR3 length: 19 residues. CDR1 MNHEY and CDR2 SMNVEV come from the germline V gene (reference sequence). CDR3 in DNA: TGTGCCAGCAGTCCTGTTTCAGGACTAGCGGGAGTTATGGTGGATACGCAGTATTTT. Protein product: CASSPVSGLAGVMVDTQYF.

V is TRBV13 and J is TRBJ2-5, with D possibly TRBD2 on 7 matching bases. From germline, CDR1 is PRHDT and CDR2 FYEKMQ (reference sequence). The CDR3 spans 14 residues. Trimming stripped 3 bases from V and 4 bases from J, with 12 bases between. The CDR3 DNA sequence: TGTGCCAGCAGCTTGGGGGGGCTGGGAGAGACCCAGTACTTC. It translates to CASSLGGLGETQYF.

The rearrangement joins TRBV2 to TRBJ1-2, with TRBD1 as a possible D gene (6 bases). Per the germline V gene, CDR1 is SNHLY and CDR2 is FYNNEI. The V gene lost 2 bases and the J gene lost 2 bases, with 9 bases spanning the gap. This CDR3 has 14 residues. CDR3 DNA sequence: TGTGCCAGCAGTGAACAGGGGACCAACTATGGCTACACCTTC. Translated: CASSEQGTNYGYTF.

The chain uses TRBV7-9 and TRBJ2-5; 9 bases match TRBD2. From germline, CDR1 is SEHNR and CDR2 FQNEAQ (reference sequence). This CDR3 is built from 13 residues. Trimming took 11 bases from V and 1 from J; bases not matched to a gene: 5. The CDR3 DNA reads TGTGCCGGCTTGACTAGCGGCCAAGAGACCCAGTACTTC. Translation gives CAGLTSGQETQYF.